The text below deals with one T cell receptor (beta chain). Antigen specificity is unknown. These data originate in a study of T cells in Graves' hyperthyroidism and ophthalmopathy. About the research overall: Once the initial diagnosis was made, peripheral blood was obtained before any treatment. Whole-study results and caveats: Blood also contained most expanded thyroid clonotypes above 0.001.

Amplified TCR beta CDR3 regions came from RNA transcripts. TCR CDR3 regions were first amplified by RT-PCR with HTBI primers. TCRdb re-analysed the multiplex PCR reads in MiXCR, keeping a single row per CDR3 protein. The sample contains some 350,000 distinct CDR3 sequences, roughly 19% of which appear only once. Any patient presenting with uncontrolled infection, other autoimmune disease, pregnancy or lactation was left out. The V end was cut by 3 bases, the J end by 4 bases, with 12 bases between. CDR3 length: 14 amino acids. Germline V lookup: CDR1 KGHSH, CDR2 LQKENI. The source of this sequence is a woman younger than 35 with Graves' hyperthyroidism. Sequenced sample: blood. The chain combines TRBV18 with TRBJ1-2, with no clear D. CDR3 residues: CASSPPWEVYGYTF. The CDR3, as DNA: TGTGCCAGCTCACCCCCTTGGGAGGTCTATGGCTACACCTTC.